The rows below give T cell receptor beta chains drawn from one sample of a study of T cell changes during pregnancy in multiple sclerosis. Repertoires were generated with immunoSEQ multiplex PCR, while TCRdb's copy carries only in-frame clones and drops some. The profile shows over 90,000 clones, 75% to 95% of them singletons. This material consisted of peripheral blood, taken in the second trimester of pregnancy. The receptors were gathered from a female donor in good health, enrolled as a control in a pregnancy study. Both conserved end residues are trimmed from each CDR3. Not every row has a clone size; where given, it reads once, few, many or a size class.

clone_size: .; v_call: TRBV15; j_call: TRBJ2-1; cdr3_aa: ATSSPEVAGGDEQF
clone_size: once; v_call: TRBV15; j_call: TRBJ1-6; cdr3_aa: ATSRGQGDNSPLH
clone_size: .; v_call: TRBV6-5; j_call: TRBJ2-7; cdr3_aa: ASNGDRAGEQY
clone_size: once; v_call: TRBV2; j_call: TRBJ2-7; cdr3_aa: ASSLPGQGISYEQY
clone_size: once; v_call: TRBV10-3; j_call: TRBJ2-5; cdr3_aa: AISIQGRETQY
clone_size: .; v_call: TRBV5-1; j_call: TRBJ2-5; cdr3_aa: ASSPSTSGQETQY
clone_size: .; v_call: TRBV5-1; j_call: TRBJ1-1; cdr3_aa: ASSLTGRGDTEAF
clone_size: once; v_call: TRBV5-4; j_call: TRBJ2-2; cdr3_aa: ASSSFGGTGGNTGELF
clone_size: .; v_call: TRBV6-4; j_call: TRBJ1-1; cdr3_aa: ASSRGFPGGNTEAF
clone_size: .; v_call: TRBV11-1; j_call: TRBJ1-4; cdr3_aa: ASSPREGANEKLF
clone_size: .; v_call: TRBV6-5; j_call: TRBJ1-3; cdr3_aa: ASSRAGDSGNTIY
clone_size: .; v_call: TRBV4-1; j_call: TRBJ1-2; cdr3_aa: ASSGRTANYGYT
clone_size: .; v_call: TRBV6-4; j_call: TRBJ2-3; cdr3_aa: ASRGREEGDTQY
clone_size: .; v_call: TRBV5-6; j_call: TRBJ1-4; cdr3_aa: ASSHRDRGGKLF
clone_size: few; v_call: TRBV28; j_call: TRBJ1-2; cdr3_aa: ASRPRDRGLGYGYT
clone_size: .; v_call: TRBV11-2; j_call: TRBJ2-1; cdr3_aa: ASSLRLAGHNEQF
clone_size: .; v_call: TRBV2; j_call: TRBJ1-1; cdr3_aa: ASSEQWEAF
clone_size: .; v_call: TRBV10-3; j_call: TRBJ2-4; cdr3_aa: APFPRGLGNIQY
clone_size: .; v_call: TRBV7-2; j_call: TRBJ1-1; cdr3_aa: ASNKNRGSNTEAF
clone_size: .; v_call: TRBV6-5; j_call: TRBJ1-3; cdr3_aa: ASSYSHSHSGNTIY
clone_size: .; v_call: TRBV30; j_call: TRBJ1-1; cdr3_aa: ACREVGTEAF
clone_size: .; v_call: TRBV5-1; j_call: TRBJ2-7; cdr3_aa: ASSLTPSGTGMEEQY
clone_size: .; v_call: TRBV15; j_call: TRBJ1-5; cdr3_aa: ATSRDSRGPGIGSNQPQH
clone_size: .; v_call: TRBV2; j_call: TRBJ2-3; cdr3_aa: ASRRAGGRPDTQY
clone_size: once; v_call: TRBV7-6; j_call: TRBJ1-5; cdr3_aa: ASSATGAEQPQH
clone_size: .; v_call: TRBV7-2; j_call: TRBJ1-1; cdr3_aa: ASSPEAASSFNTEAF
clone_size: .; v_call: TRBV9; j_call: TRBJ2-1; cdr3_aa: ASSVGLAGIRGPEQF
clone_size: .; v_call: TRBV7-9; j_call: TRBJ1-4; cdr3_aa: ASSLQKGDEKLF
clone_size: .; v_call: TRBV7-8; j_call: TRBJ2-7; cdr3_aa: ASSSPGSIHQQY
clone_size: .; v_call: TRBV12-5; j_call: TRBJ2-1; cdr3_aa: ASGLAKRGIAGVTYNEQF
clone_size: .; v_call: TRBV21-1; j_call: TRBJ2-7; cdr3_aa: ASSSPGHPREPYEQY
clone_size: .; v_call: TRBV2; j_call: TRBJ2-2; cdr3_aa: ASKDRANTGELF
clone_size: once; v_call: TRBV6-1; j_call: TRBJ2-2; cdr3_aa: ASSEAAGTGELF
clone_size: .; v_call: TRBV27; j_call: TRBJ1-4; cdr3_aa: ASSLAVNEKLF
clone_size: .; v_call: TRBV11-2; j_call: TRBJ1-4; cdr3_aa: ASSYTTNEKLF
clone_size: once; v_call: TRBV6-5; j_call: TRBJ1-1; cdr3_aa: ASSRGVNGEAF
clone_size: .; v_call: TRBV5-1; j_call: TRBJ1-4; cdr3_aa: ASSLGDQGEKLF
clone_size: .; v_call: TRBV30; j_call: TRBJ1-5; cdr3_aa: AWSSSAGGRNQPQH